Listed below are T cell receptor beta chains from one sample, sequenced in a study of blood T cell repertoires in COVID-19. The repertoire was sequenced with immunoSEQ multiplex PCR; TCRdb's copy has only in-frame clones and lacks some. The sample holds about 480,000 clones; 70% to 90% are singletons and the top ten take 1.5% to 2%. Sequencing was performed on PBMCs or T cells enriched from blood (not recorded which). These TCRs come from a woman in her 40s who had recovered from COVID-19. CDR3s include the opening cysteine and the closing phenylalanine or tryptophan. A D gene is named only where the DNA matches it firmly. Clone size is stated in some rows and not others, as once, few, many or a class when expanded.

D	V	size	J	DNA	CDR3
.	TRBV7-2	.	TRBJ2-2	TGTGCCAGCAGCTTAGCGGCTAGCCTCCCCGGGGAGCTGTTTTTT	CASSLAASLPGELFF
.	TRBV27	.	TRBJ2-5	TGTGCCAGCAGTTTAGGGCAGGGGCTGGGGACCCAGTACTTC	CASSLGQGLGTQYF
TRBD1	TRBV5-5	once	TRBJ2-1	TGTGCCAGCAGCTTGGAAGGGGGCGGTTTCAATGAGCAGTTCTTC	CASSLEGGGFNEQFF
.	TRBV10-1	.	TRBJ2-2	TGCGCCAGCAGATTTACAGCGAACACCGGGGAGCTGTTTTTT	CASRFTANTGELFF
TRBD1	TRBV5-4	.	TRBJ1-2	TGTGCCAGCAGCCAGGACAGGCCCCATTGGGGCTACACCTTC	CASSQDRPHWGYTF
.	TRBV11-2	.	TRBJ2-7	TGTGCCAGCAGACCAATGGTCCCAGATGAGCAGTACTTC	CASRPMVPDEQYF
TRBD1	TRBV5-1	once	TRBJ1-2	TGCGCCAGCAGCTCCGGGACAGCCGCTTCTAACTATGGCTACACCTTC	CASSSGTAASNYGYTF
.	TRBV29-1	once	TRBJ1-1	TGCAGCGTTGAGGGGGGGGGTGGCACTGAAGCTTTCTTT	CSVEGGGGTEAFF
TRBD1	TRBV27	.	TRBJ1-1	TGTGCCAGCAGTTTACAGACAGGGCGGGCTGAAGCTTTCTTT	CASSLQTGRAEAFF
.	TRBV11-3	.	TRBJ1-1	TGTGCCAGCAGCCGACAAACAGACACTGAAGCTTTCTTT	CASSRQTDTEAFF
TRBD2	TRBV27	.	TRBJ2-1	TGTGCCAGCAGTCCGAGACTAGCGGGAGGGGGCCTAAATGAGCAGTTCTTC	CASSPRLAGGGLNEQFF
TRBD2	TRBV3-1/TRBV3-2	.	TRBJ2-3	TGTGCCAGCACCCCCCCGGGACTAGCGGGAGGTACGCAGTATTTT	CASTPPGLAGGTQYF
TRBD1	TRBV13	once	TRBJ1-1	TGTGCCAGCAACCCCACGGACAGGGTTTCGGTGAATGCTTTCTTT	CASNPTDRVSVNAFF
.	TRBV24-1	.	TRBJ2-1	TGTGCCACCAGTGACTTCAATGAGCAGTTCTTC	CATSDFNEQFF
TRBD2	TRBV6-4	.	TRBJ2-3	TGTGCCAGCAGTGACAGGGCGGGAGGTACGGATACGCAGTATTTT	CASSDRAGGTDTQYF
.	TRBV9	once	TRBJ2-1	TGTGCCAGCAGCGACCCCGACCTGGGCGGGCCCAACAATGAGCAGTTCTTC	CASSDPDLGGPNNEQFF
TRBD1	TRBV19	.	TRBJ2-5	TGTGCCAGTAGTGGCACCGGGACAGGGAGTGAGACCCAGTACTTC	CASSGTGTGSETQYF
TRBD1	TRBV2	.	TRBJ2-7	TGTGCCAGCAGTGGAGGACAGGGCTACGAGCAGTACTTC	CASSGGQGYEQYF
TRBD1	TRBV4-2	.	TRBJ2-4	TGTGCCAGCAGCGCCCCCGGGACAGGGTCGGAAAACATTCAGTACTTC	CASSAPGTGSENIQYF
TRBD1	TRBV5-4	.	TRBJ1-2	TGTGCCAGCAGCTTGAATTGGGACAGGAGAGACTATGGCTACACCTTC	CASSLNWDRRDYGYTF
.	TRBV18	once	TRBJ2-2	TGTGCCAGCTCACACCCTAGTACAGGAAACACCGGGGAGCTGTTTTTT	CASSHPSTGNTGELFF
.	TRBV21-1	.	TRBJ2-7	TGTGCCAGCAGCCCCGGGACAGACTACGAGCAGTACTTC	CASSPGTDYEQYF
TRBD2	TRBV10-3	.	TRBJ2-7	TGTGCCATCAGGGGACTAGCGGGAGAAAACGAGCAGTACTTC	CAIRGLAGENEQYF
TRBD1	TRBV7-8	.	TRBJ1-1	TGTGCCAGCAGCCGCTATCCCCAGGGGGCGCCTACGGGAACTGAAGCTTTCTTT	CASSRYPQGAPTGTEAFF
.	TRBV6-1	.	TRBJ1-5	TGTGCCAGCAGTGAAGGCGGAGTACAACGTCCCCAGCATTTT	CASSEGGVQRPQHF
.	TRBV5-1	.	TRBJ2-3	TGCGCCAGCAGCTCGGGACTTGGTAGCGATACGCAGTATTTT	CASSSGLGSDTQYF
TRBD2	TRBV2	.	TRBJ2-1	TGTGCCAGCAGTTCCATAGCGGGCGACTCCTACAATGAGCAGTTCTTC	CASSSIAGDSYNEQFF
.	TRBV5-1	.	TRBJ2-7	TGCGCCAGCAGCCCTGAGGTTCGTGAGCAGTACTTC	CASSPEVREQYF
.	TRBV5-4	.	TRBJ2-7	TGTGCCAGCAAAATAGCCGGAGCCTACGAGCAGTACTTC	CASKIAGAYEQYF
.	TRBV7-2	.	TRBJ2-1	TGTGCCAGCAGCCCGCCCAGGGGCAATGAGCAGTTCTTC	CASSPPRGNEQFF
.	TRBV29-1	once	TRBJ1-2	TGCAGCGCCGGACAGCAAATTAACTATGGCTACACCTTC	CSAGQQINYGYTF
TRBD2	TRBV9	.	TRBJ2-3	TGTGCCAGCAGCGTGGGCGGGAGCGCAGATACGCAGTATTTT	CASSVGGSADTQYF
.	TRBV12-5	.	TRBJ1-5	TGTGCTCAACGAGGGGGTTATCAGCCCCAGCATTTT	CAQRGGYQPQHF
.	TRBV25-1	.	TRBJ1-1	TGTGCCAGCAGTAGCCAAGGGGCGCACACTGAAGCTTTCTTT	CASSSQGAHTEAFF
TRBD1	TRBV3-1/TRBV3-2	.	TRBJ1-6	TGTGCCAGCAGCACAGGGGGCGGGTATTCACCCCTCCACTTT	CASSTGGGYSPLHF
TRBD1	TRBV19	.	TRBJ1-1	TGTGCCAGTACGCCAGGGGGCGTTGACGCTGAAGCTTTCTTT	CASTPGGVDAEAFF
.	TRBV5-1	once	TRBJ1-1	TGCGCCAGCAGCGTAAACCCACAGGGTGGAGCTTTCTTT	CASSVNPQGGAFF
TRBD2	TRBV7-2	.	TRBJ2-7	TGTGCCAGCAGCTTAGGGGGCGGGAGGGCCTCCTACGAGCAGTACTTC	CASSLGGGRASYEQYF
TRBD1	TRBV12-3/TRBV12-4	.	TRBJ2-7	TGTGCCAGCAGTCCAGGGGGCGGAGAGCAGTACTTC	CASSPGGGEQYF
.	TRBV15	.	TRBJ1-3	TGTGCCACTACCACCTTCCAGGACAGAGGGGACACCATATATTTT	CATTTFQDRGDTIYF
.	TRBV18	.	TRBJ2-5	TGTGCCAGCTCACCACTGAGCGGCCATACCCAAGAGACCCAGTACTTC	CASSPLSGHTQETQYF
.	TRBV5-8	once	TRBJ2-2	TGTGCCAGCCGCCGGGGGTTGGACACCGGGGAGCTGTTTTTT	CASRRGLDTGELFF
TRBD1	TRBV18	.	TRBJ1-5	TGTGCCAGCTCACCACCCGGACAGGGGGTAGGATGGCAGCCCCAGCATTTT	CASSPPGQGVGWQPQHF
.	TRBV27	.	TRBJ2-7	TGTGCCAGCAGCCCGACTGCTCCCACCTACGAGCAGTACTTC	CASSPTAPTYEQYF
.	TRBV18	.	TRBJ1-4	TGTGCCAGCTCACCACGAACGGGAGGTAATGAAAAACTGTTTTTT	CASSPRTGGNEKLFF
.	TRBV7-2	.	TRBJ1-2	TGTGCCAGCGGGCGGGATTATGGCTACACCTTC	CASGRDYGYTF
TRBD2	TRBV2	.	TRBJ2-3	TGTGCCAGCATGCTGGAGACCTTAGCGGGCGCAGATACGCAGTATTTT	CASMLETLAGADTQYF
.	TRBV7-9	.	TRBJ2-5	TGTGCCAGCAGCTTCGGGGTCACCGAGACCCAGTACTTC	CASSFGVTETQYF
TRBD1	TRBV5-1	.	TRBJ1-3	TGCGCCAGCACCCAGGGGGGTCAAGGAAACACCATATATTTT	CASTQGGQGNTIYF
TRBD2	TRBV5-1	.	TRBJ2-1	TGCGCCAGCAGCGGTCCGGGACTAGCGGGAGCCAGTGAGCAGTTCTTC	CASSGPGLAGASEQFF